This note documents a single T cell receptor beta chain sequence. The CDR3 has 15 amino acids. Germline loops: CDR1 GTSNPN, CDR2 SVGIG (reference sequence). The ends lost 1 base at V and 6 bases at J; junction bases unmatched: 8. In the original analysis: Counts of nucleated cells, estimated from reference gene primer amplification, were obtained. This table comes from immunoSEQ multiplex PCR, and its TCRdb copy is limited to in-frame clones, with some not included. The V and J calls and clone size were taken over from that table, and D and trimming were inferred from the DNA. Among about 130,000 clones listed, about 89% were seen once. These data are taken from a study of blood T cell repertoires in COVID-19. Study information: Acute and convalescent COVID-19 specimens originated in the United States, Italy and Spain. Sample material is recorded as cDNA or gDNA derived from T cells, B-cell-depleted T cells, or PBMCs.

This chain uses TRBV30 with TRBJ1-2, with TRBD1 identical over 10 bases. This sequence originates from a man in his 60s with COVID-19, enrolled during active disease. The sequenced material came from peripheral blood. The CDR3 coding sequence is TGTGCCTGGAGTGCCCCGGGACAGGGGATAGATGGCTACACCTTC. This encodes CAWSAPGQGIDGYTF.